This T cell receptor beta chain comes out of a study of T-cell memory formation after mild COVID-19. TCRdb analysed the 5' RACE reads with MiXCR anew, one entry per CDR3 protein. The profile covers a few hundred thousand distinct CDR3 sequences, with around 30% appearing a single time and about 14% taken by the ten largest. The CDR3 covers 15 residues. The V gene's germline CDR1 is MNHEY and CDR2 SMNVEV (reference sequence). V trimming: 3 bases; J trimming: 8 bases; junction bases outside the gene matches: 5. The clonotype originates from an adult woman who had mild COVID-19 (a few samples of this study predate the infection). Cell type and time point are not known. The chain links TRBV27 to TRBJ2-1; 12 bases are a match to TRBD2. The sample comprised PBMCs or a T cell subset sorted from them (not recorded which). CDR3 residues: CASSLSTSGGYEQFF. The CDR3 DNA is TGTGCCAGCAGTTTGTCGACTAGCGGGGGCTATGAGCAGTTCTTC.